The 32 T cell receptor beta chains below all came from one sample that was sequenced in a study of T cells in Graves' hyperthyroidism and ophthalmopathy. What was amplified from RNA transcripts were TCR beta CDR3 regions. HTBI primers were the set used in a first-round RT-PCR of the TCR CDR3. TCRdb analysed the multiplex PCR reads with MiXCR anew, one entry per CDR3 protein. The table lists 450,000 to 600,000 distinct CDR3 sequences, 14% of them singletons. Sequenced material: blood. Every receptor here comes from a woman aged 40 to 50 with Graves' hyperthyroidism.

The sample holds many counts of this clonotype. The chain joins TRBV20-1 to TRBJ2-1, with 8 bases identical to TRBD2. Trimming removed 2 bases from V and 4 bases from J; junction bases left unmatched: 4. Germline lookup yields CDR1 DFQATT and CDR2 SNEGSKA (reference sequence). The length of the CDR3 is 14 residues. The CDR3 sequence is CSARSLAAYNEQFF. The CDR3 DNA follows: TGCAGTGCTAGATCACTAGCGGCTTACAATGAGCAGTTCTTC.

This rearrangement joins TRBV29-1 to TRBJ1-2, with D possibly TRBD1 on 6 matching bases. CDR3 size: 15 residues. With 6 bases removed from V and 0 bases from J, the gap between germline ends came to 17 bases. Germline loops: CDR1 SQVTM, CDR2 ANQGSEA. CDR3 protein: CSVQWTALANYGYTF. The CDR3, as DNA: TGCAGCGTCCAATGGACAGCGTTAGCTAACTATGGCTACACCTTC.

The CDR3 DNA is TGTGCCAGCAGACCCACAGGGAAGGGCAATCAGCCCCAGCATTTT. This encodes CASRPTGKGNQPQHF. The chain recombines TRBV28 with TRBJ1-5; D might be TRBD1 (6 bases). Germline V gene lookup returns CDR1 MDHEN and CDR2 SYDVKM. This CDR3 contains 15 residues. V was clipped by 6 bases and J by 2 bases, with 14 bases between them.

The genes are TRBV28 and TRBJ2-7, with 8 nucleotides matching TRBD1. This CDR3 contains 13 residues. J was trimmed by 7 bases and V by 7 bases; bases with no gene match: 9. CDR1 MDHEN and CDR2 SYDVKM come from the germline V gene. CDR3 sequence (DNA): TGTGCCAGCAAGGGGCAGGGGGCAAGGGAGCAGTACTTC. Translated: CASKGQGAREQYF. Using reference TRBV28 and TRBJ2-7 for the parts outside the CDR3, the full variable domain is DVKVTQSSRYLVKRTGEKVFLECVQDMDHENMFWYRQDPGLGLRLIYFSYDVKMKEKGDIPEGYSVSREKKERFSLILESASTNQTSMYLCASKGQGAREQYFGPGTRLTVT.

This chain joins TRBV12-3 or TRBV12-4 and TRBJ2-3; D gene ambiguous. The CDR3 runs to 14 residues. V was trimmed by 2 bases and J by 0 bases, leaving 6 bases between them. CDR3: CASSLWRSTDTQYF. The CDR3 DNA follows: TGTGCCAGCAGTTTATGGCGGAGCACAGATACGCAGTATTTT.

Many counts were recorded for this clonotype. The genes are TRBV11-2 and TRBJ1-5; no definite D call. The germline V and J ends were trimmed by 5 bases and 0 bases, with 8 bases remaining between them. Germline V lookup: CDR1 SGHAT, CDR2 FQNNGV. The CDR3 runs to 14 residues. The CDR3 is CASSRHYSNQPQHF. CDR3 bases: TGTGCCAGCAGCCGACATTATAGCAATCAGCCCCAGCATTTT.

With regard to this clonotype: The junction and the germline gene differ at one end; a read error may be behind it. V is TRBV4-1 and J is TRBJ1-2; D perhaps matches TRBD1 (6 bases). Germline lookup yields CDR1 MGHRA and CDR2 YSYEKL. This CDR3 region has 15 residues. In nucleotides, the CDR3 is TGCGCCAGCAGCCAAGAGGTACAGGGCTTCGATGGCCACACCTTC. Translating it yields CASSQEVQGFDGHTF.

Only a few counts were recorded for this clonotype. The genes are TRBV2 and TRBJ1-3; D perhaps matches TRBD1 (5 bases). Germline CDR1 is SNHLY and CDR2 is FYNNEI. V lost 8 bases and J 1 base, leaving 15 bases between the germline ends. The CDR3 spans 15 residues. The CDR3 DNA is TGTGCCAGCCAACCCAGAGGGGTGTCTGGAAACACCATATATTTT. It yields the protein CASQPRGVSGNTIYF.

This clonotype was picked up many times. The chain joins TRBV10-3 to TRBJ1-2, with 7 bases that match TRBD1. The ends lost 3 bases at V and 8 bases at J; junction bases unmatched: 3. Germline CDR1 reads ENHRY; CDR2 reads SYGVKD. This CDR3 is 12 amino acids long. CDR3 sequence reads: CAISDTGEGYTF. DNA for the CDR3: TGTGCCATCAGTGACACAGGGGAAGGCTACACCTTC.

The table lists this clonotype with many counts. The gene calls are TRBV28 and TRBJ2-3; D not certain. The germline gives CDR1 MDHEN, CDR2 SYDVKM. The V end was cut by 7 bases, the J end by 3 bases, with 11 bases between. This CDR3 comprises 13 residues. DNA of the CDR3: TGTGCCAGCATCACAACGACAACAGATACGCAGTATTTT. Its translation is CASITTTTDTQYF.

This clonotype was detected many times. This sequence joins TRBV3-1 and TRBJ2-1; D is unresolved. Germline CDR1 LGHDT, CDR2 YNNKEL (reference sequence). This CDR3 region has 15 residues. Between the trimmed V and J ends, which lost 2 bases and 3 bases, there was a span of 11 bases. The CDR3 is CASSQTVYGYNEQFF. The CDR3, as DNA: TGTGCCAGCAGCCAAACCGTCTACGGCTACAATGAGCAGTTCTTC.

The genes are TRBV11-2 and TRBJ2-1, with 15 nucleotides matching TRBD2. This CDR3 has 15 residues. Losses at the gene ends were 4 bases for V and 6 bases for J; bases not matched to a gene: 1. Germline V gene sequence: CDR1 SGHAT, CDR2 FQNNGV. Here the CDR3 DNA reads TGTGCCAGCAGCTGGGGACTAGCGGGGGGCAATGAGCAGTTCTTC. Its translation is CASSWGLAGGNEQFF.

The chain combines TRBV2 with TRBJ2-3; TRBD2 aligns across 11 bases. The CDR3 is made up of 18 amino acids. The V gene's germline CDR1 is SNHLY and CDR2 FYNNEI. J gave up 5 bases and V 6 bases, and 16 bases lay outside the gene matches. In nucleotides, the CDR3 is TGTGCCAGCAGCGCCGGACTAAGGTCTAGCGGGAGGCTAGATACGCAGTATTTT. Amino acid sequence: CASSAGLRSSGRLDTQYF.

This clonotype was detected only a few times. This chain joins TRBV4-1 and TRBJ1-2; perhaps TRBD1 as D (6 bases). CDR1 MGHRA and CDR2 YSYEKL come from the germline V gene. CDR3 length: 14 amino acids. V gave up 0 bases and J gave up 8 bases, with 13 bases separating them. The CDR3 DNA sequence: TGCGCCAGCAGCCAAGATTTCACAGGGAGCGGCTACACCTTC. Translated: CASSQDFTGSGYTF.

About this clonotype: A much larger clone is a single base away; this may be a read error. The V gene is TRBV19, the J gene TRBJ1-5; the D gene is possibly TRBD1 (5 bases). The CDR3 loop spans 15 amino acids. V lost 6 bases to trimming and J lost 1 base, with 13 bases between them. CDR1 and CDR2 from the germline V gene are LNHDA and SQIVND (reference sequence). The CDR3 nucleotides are TGTGCCAGTAGGAGTCTTGGGGGAAGCAATCAGCCCCAGCATTTT. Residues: CASRSLGGSNQPQHF.

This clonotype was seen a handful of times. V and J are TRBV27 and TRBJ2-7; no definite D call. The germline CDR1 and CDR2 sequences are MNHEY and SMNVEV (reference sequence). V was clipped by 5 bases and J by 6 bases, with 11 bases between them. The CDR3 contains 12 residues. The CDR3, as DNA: TGTGCCAGCAGTCCTCCAGTGGGCGAGCAGTACTTC. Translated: CASSPPVGEQYF.

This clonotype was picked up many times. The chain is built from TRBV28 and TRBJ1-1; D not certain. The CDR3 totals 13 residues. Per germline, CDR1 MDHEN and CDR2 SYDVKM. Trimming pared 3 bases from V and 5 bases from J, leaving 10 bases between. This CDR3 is CASSFDGPTEAFF. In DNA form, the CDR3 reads TGTGCCAGCAGTTTTGATGGTCCTACTGAAGCTTTCTTT.

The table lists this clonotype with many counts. The CDR3 loop reads CASSLTGTPQGEQYF. The CDR3, as DNA: TGTGCCTCTTCCCTGACCGGGACCCCCCAGGGCGAGCAGTACTTC. This rearrangement joins TRBV6-1 to TRBJ2-7; D tentatively reads TRBD1 or TRBD2 (5 bases each). This CDR3 contains 15 residues. The germline V gene encodes CDR1 MNHNS and CDR2 SASEGT. Trimming left V 11 bases short and J 6 bases short, with 26 bases between.

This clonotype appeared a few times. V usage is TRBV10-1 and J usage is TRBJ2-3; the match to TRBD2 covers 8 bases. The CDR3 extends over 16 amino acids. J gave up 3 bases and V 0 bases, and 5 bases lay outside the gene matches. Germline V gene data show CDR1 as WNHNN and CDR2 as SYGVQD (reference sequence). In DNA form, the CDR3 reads TGCGCCAGCAGTGAGTCAGCGGGAGTTGGTACAGATACGCAGTATTTT. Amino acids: CASSESAGVGTDTQYF.

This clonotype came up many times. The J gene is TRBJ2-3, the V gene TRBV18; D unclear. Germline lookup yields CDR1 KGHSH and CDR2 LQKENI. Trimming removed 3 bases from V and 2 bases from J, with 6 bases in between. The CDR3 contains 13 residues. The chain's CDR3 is CASSPSNTDTQYF. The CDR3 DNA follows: TGTGCCAGCTCACCTAGTAACACAGATACGCAGTATTTT.

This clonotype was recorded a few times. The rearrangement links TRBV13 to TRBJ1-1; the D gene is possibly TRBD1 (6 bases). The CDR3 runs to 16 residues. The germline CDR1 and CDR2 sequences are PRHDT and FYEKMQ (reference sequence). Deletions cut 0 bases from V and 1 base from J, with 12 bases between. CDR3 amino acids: CASSLGMSGQNTEAFF. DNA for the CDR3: TGTGCCAGCAGCTTAGGAATGTCGGGACAGAACACTGAAGCTTTCTTT.

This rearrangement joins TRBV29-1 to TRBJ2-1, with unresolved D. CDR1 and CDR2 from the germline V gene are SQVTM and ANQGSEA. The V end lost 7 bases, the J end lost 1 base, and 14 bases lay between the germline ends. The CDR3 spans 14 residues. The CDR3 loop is CSGAKSLSYNEQFF. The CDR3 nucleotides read TGCAGCGGGGCGAAAAGTTTATCCTACAATGAGCAGTTCTTC.

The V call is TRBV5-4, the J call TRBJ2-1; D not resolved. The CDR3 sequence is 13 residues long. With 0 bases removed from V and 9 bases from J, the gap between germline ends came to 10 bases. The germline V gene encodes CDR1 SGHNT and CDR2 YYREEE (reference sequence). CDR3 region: CASSLDLVGEQFF. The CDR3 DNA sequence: TGTGCCAGCAGCTTGGATCTAGTCGGTGAGCAGTTCTTC.

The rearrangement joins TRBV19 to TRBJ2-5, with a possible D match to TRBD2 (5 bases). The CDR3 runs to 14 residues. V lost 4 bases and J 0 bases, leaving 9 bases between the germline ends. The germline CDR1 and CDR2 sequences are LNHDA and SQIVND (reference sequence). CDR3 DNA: TGTGCCAGTAGTAACCGCGGGTACCAAGAGACCCAGTACTTC. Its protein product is CASSNRGYQETQYF.

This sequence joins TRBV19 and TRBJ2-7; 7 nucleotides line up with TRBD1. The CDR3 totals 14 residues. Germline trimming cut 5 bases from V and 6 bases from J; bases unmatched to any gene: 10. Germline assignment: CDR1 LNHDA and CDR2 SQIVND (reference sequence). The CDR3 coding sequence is TGTGCCAGTAGTGGGACAGTCAAGATTTCCGAGCAGTACTTC. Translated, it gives CASSGTVKISEQYF.

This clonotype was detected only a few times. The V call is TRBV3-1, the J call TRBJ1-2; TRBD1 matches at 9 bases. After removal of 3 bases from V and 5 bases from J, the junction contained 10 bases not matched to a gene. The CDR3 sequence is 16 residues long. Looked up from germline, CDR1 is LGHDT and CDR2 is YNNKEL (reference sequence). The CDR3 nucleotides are TGTGCCAGCAGCCACCGGGACAGGGTATTAGGATATGGCTACACCTTC. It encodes CASSHRDRVLGYGYTF.

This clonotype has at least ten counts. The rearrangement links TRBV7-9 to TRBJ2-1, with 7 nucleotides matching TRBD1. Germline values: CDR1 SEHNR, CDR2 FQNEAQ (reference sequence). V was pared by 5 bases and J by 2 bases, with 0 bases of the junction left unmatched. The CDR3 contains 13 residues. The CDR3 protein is CASSRGPYNEQFF. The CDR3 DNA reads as TGTGCCAGCAGCAGGGGGCCCTACAATGAGCAGTTCTTC.

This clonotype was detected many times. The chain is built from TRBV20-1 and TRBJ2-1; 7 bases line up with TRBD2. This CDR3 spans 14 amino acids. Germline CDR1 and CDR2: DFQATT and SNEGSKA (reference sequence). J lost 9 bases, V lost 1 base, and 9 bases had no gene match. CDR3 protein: CSARASGFNSEQFF. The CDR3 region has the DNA TGCAGTGCTAGAGCTAGCGGTTTTAATAGTGAGCAGTTCTTC.

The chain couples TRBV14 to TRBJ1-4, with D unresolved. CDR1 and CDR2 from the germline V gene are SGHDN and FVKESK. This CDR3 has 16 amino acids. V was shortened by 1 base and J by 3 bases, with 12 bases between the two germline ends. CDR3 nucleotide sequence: TGTGCCAGCAGCCAAGGGAGGTCTTGGTCTAATGAAAAACTGTTTTTT. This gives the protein CASSQGRSWSNEKLFF.

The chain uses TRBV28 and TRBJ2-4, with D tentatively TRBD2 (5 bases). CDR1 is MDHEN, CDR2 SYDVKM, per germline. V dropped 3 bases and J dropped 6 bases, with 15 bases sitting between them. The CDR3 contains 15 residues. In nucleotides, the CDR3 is TGTGCCAGCAGTTTTTTTAAGGGTGGAGGAAACATTCAGTACTTC. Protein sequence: CASSFFKGGGNIQYF.

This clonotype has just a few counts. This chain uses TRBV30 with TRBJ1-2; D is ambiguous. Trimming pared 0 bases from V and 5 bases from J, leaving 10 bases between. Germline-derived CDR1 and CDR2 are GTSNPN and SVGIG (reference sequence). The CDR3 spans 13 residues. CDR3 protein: CAWSVFRLYGYTF. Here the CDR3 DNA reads TGTGCCTGGAGTGTATTTCGACTGTATGGCTACACCTTC.

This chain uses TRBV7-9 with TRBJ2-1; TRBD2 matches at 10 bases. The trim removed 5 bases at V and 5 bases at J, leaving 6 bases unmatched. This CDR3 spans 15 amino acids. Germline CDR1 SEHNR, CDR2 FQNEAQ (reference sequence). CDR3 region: CASSTTSGSDNEQFF. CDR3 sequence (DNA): TGTGCCAGCAGCACGACTAGCGGGTCGGACAATGAGCAGTTCTTC.